This T cell receptor (beta chain) stems from a study of T-cell memory formation after mild COVID-19. Study-wide findings and caveats: Among clones peaking at day 37 in the second wave, SARS-CoV-2 specificity remained unconfirmed.

In regard to this clonotype: Its target is not known.

From 5'RACE with constant-segment primers came TCR alpha and TCR beta cDNA libraries that carried sample barcodes and UMIs. TCRdb fed the 5' RACE reads into MiXCR, producing one record per CDR3 protein. The data contain 400,000 to 450,000 distinct CDR3 sequences, about a sixth of them singletons. This CDR3 spans 13 amino acids. The sequenced sample was PBMCs or a T cell subset sorted from them (not recorded which). The rearrangement joins TRBV3-2 to TRBJ2-2. TRBV3-2 is annotated as a pseudogene. The TCR was taken from a man between 18 and 35 years old who had mild COVID-19 (a few samples of this study predate the infection). Cell type and time point are not known. The CDR3 DNA is TGTGCCAGCACCCAGGATAACACCGGGGAGCTGTTTTTT. It codes for CASTQDNTGELFF.